This T cell receptor (beta chain) was documented in a study of blood T cell repertoires in COVID-19. Unmatched junction bases numbered 5, after V lost 3 bases and J lost 10 bases. Germline V gene lookup returns CDR1 SGHTA and CDR2 FQGNSA. The CDR3 totals 14 residues. Per the original methods: Reference gene primer amplification gave nucleated cell count estimates. Profiled with immunoSEQ multiplex PCR; TCRdb holds only in-frame clones, not every one. V, J and clone size reflect that table, while D and trimming were determined from the DNA. The sample includes 150,000 or so clones, 70% to 85% of them seen just once. A few counts support this clone.

The rearrangement uses TRBV7-2 and TRBJ1-6, with 8 bases aligning to TRBD1. Input material: peripheral blood. This sequence was found in a woman aged 50 to 60 with acute or convalescent COVID-19. The CDR3 sequence is CASSFGQGGSPLHF. The CDR3 nucleotides read TGTGCCAGCAGCTTCGGACAGGGAGGCTCACCCCTCCACTTT. Supplemented by reference TRBV7-2 and TRBJ1-6, the full variable domain reads GAGVSQSPSNKVTEKGKDVELRCDPISGHTALYWYRQSLGQGLEFLIYFQGNSAPDKSGLPSDRFSAERTGGSVSTLTIQRTQQEDSAVYLCASSFGQGGSPLHFGNGTRLTVT.